Listed here are 13 T cell receptor beta chains from one sample, sequenced in a study of long-term antiretroviral therapy in people with HIV. Investigators performed immunoSEQ version v3.0 at survey level. Sequencing used immunoSEQ multiplex PCR; TCRdb keeps in-frame clones, though not all of them. Seen here are 10,000 to 15,000 clones, 75% to 80% observed once, and the top ten hold about a fifth. This specimen was unsorted PBMCs, taken 0.5 years before starting antiretroviral therapy. Receptors originate from a woman between 40 and 55 years old with HIV.

The table lists this clone with a few counts. The chain recombines TRBV14 with TRBJ2-2, with a weak D call TRBD2 (6 bases). This CDR3 spans 15 amino acids. The V gene lost 4 bases and the J gene lost 1 base, with 10 bases spanning the gap. CDR1 and CDR2 from the germline V gene are SGHDN and FVKESK. CDR3 loop: CASSPAGLNTGELFF. CDR3 bases: TGTGCCAGCAGCCCGGCGGGGTTGAACACCGGGGAGCTGTTTTTT.

The chain is built from TRBV29-1 and TRBJ2-2; 8 bases match TRBD1. Germline trimming cut 3 bases from V and 5 bases from J; bases unmatched to any gene: 11. CDR3 length equals 16 residues. Germline CDR1 is SQVTM and CDR2 is ANQGSEA. The CDR3: CSVEDRARAGTGELFF. For the CDR3, the DNA is TGCAGCGTTGAGGACAGGGCGAGGGCGGGAACCGGGGAGCTGTTTTTT.

This clone occurred a few times. The CDR3 DNA reads as TGTGCCAGCAGCCTCCGACAGGGGGCGAACACTGAAGCTTTCTTT. Protein product: CASSLRQGANTEAFF. This rearrangement joins TRBV13 to TRBJ1-1; the match to TRBD1 covers 10 bases. This CDR3 comprises 15 residues. Germline loops: CDR1 PRHDT, CDR2 FYEKMQ (reference sequence). Trimming removed 5 bases from V and 1 base from J; junction bases left unmatched: 4.

V is TRBV7-9 and J is TRBJ2-7; perhaps TRBD2 as D (6 bases). V was trimmed by 2 bases and J by 5 bases, leaving 10 bases between them. The CDR3 consists of 13 residues. Germline assignment: CDR1 SEHNR and CDR2 FQNEAQ (reference sequence). The CDR3 protein is CASSLPGRNEQYF. The CDR3 nucleotides read TGTGCCAGCAGCTTACCGGGGAGGAACGAGCAGTACTTC. Combining the CDR3 with reference TRBV7-9 and TRBJ2-7 gives the whole variable domain DTGVSQNPRHKITKRGQNVTFRCDPISEHNRLYWYRQTLGQGPEFLTYFQNEAQLEKSRLLSDRFSAERPKGSFSTLEIQRTEQGDSAMYLCASSLPGRNEQYFGPGTRLTVT.

The chain carries TRBV2 and TRBJ1-5; 7 bases align to TRBD1. CDR1 and CDR2 from the germline V gene are SNHLY and FYNNEI. There are 14 residues in the CDR3. With V trimmed by 4 bases and J by 0 bases, 0 bases remained unmatched. In nucleotides, the CDR3 is TGTGCCAGCAGTGGGACAGGTAGCAATCAGCCCCAGCATTTT. Its protein is CASSGTGSNQPQHF.

V usage is TRBV9 and J usage is TRBJ1-1; 8 nucleotides line up with TRBD1. V lost 3 bases, J lost 3 bases, and 10 bases stayed unmatched. The CDR3 covers 16 residues. CDR1 SGDLS and CDR2 YYNGEE come from the germline V gene. The CDR3 nucleotides are TGTGCCAGCAGCGCGGACCTCGGGACAGGTCACACTGAAGCTTTCTTT. The encoded protein is CASSADLGTGHTEAFF.

This clone appeared a few times. The DNA of the CDR3 is TGTGCTAGTGGTTTGGAGGGGGGCTACTATGGCTACACCTTC. As protein: CASGLEGGYYGYTF. The V call is TRBV12-5, the J call TRBJ1-2; possible D gene TRBD1, 6 bases. CDR3 size: 14 residues. V lost 1 base, J lost 3 bases, and 9 bases lay in between. Germline assignment: CDR1 LGHNT and CDR2 FRNRAP. The variable domain in full, with the rest retrieved from reference TRBV12-5 and TRBJ1-2, is DARVTQTPRHKVTEMGQEVTMRCQPILGHNTVFWYRQTMMQGLELLAYFRNRAPLDDSGMPKDRFSAEMPDATLATLKIQPSEPRDSAVYFCASGLEGGYYGYTFGSGTRLTVV.

The table lists this clone with a few counts. The chain links TRBV18 to TRBJ2-5, with D hard to call. V lost 3 bases to trimming and J lost 6 bases, with 17 bases between them. Germline CDR1 is KGHSH and CDR2 is LQKENI. The CDR3 runs 15 residues. In nucleotides, the CDR3 is TGTGCCAGCTCACCGGAGTCTGCGAGTCACCAGACCCAGTACTTC. Translating gives CASSPESASHQTQYF.

The V call is TRBV11-2, the J call TRBJ2-2; 7 bases fit TRBD2. The germline CDR1 and CDR2 sequences are SGHAT and FQNNGV. CDR3 length equals 16 residues. With V trimmed by 0 bases and J by 7 bases, 8 bases remained unmatched. The DNA for the CDR3 is TGTGCCAGCAGCTTAGATAGAGCGGGGTCGTTCGGGGAGCTGTTTTTT. This sequence encodes CASSLDRAGSFGELFF.

This clone is labeled as medium-sized. The V and J genes are TRBV4-1 and TRBJ2-1; 7 bases line up with TRBD2. Germline CDR1 MGHRA, CDR2 YSYEKL. J was trimmed by 12 bases and V by 4 bases; bases with no gene match: 18. The length of the CDR3 is 16 residues. CDR3 residues: CASSLDTGTTMLGQFF. In nucleotides, the CDR3 is TGCGCCAGCAGCCTAGATACCGGGACTACAATGTTAGGGCAGTTCTTC.

This clone has only a few counts. The chain couples TRBV5-1 to TRBJ2-2, with TRBD2 identical over 8 bases. CDR3 size: 15 residues. Germline lookup yields CDR1 SGHRS and CDR2 YFSETQ. J gave up 4 bases and V 4 bases, and 6 bases lay outside the gene matches. The CDR3 sequence: CASSEEAGATGELFF. The CDR3 DNA reads TGCGCCAGCAGCGAGGAAGCGGGAGCCACCGGGGAGCTGTTTTTT.

The V call is TRBV6-1, the J call TRBJ1-3; a possible D gene is TRBD1 (6 bases). CDR3 length equals 16 residues. Trimming removed 4 bases at V and 0 bases at J, with 13 bases between. Germline CDR1 reads MNHNS; CDR2 reads SASEGT. As DNA, the CDR3 is TGTGCCAGCAGTGTCACAGGGCCACACTCTGGAAACACCATATATTTT. It encodes CASSVTGPHSGNTIYF.

The DNA for the CDR3 is TGTGCCAGCAGCTTATTCCCCGTAGTTACAGATACGCAGTATTTT. Translated, it gives CASSLFPVVTDTQYF. The chain is built from TRBV7-2 and TRBJ2-3, with unresolved D. V lost 2 bases to trimming and J lost 3 bases, with 12 bases between them. Germline V gene sequence: CDR1 SGHTA, CDR2 FQGNSA. There are 15 residues in the CDR3.